Shown below are 24 T cell receptor beta chains from a single sample sequenced in a study of control samples from healthy donors and cancer patients. Data came from immunoSEQ multiplex PCR; TCRdb stores just in-frame clones and leaves some out. Here the sample spans tens of thousands of clones, about 88% being singletons. The sample taken for sequencing was PBMCs. The receptors shown here come from a middle-aged woman with lung cancer.

V is TRBV10-3 and J is TRBJ1-6; 8 nucleotides align to TRBD1. J lost 5 bases, V lost 7 bases, and 4 bases had no gene match. Germline V gives CDR1 ENHRY, CDR2 SYGVKD. The CDR3 has 14 residues. This CDR3 reads CAINSGGDNSPLHF. For the CDR3, the DNA is TGTGCCATCAACTCAGGGGGCGATAATTCACCCCTCCACTTT.

The chain links TRBV28 to TRBJ1-5; D unclear. Germline V CDR1 and CDR2: MDHEN, SYDVKM. With 2 bases removed from V and 3 bases from J, the gap between germline ends came to 8 bases. The CDR3 extends over 14 amino acids. Here the CDR3 reads CASSLGQTNQPQHF. The CDR3 DNA reads TGTGCCAGCAGTTTAGGTCAGACCAATCAGCCCCAGCATTTT.

The chain uses TRBV5-1 and TRBJ2-2, with 9 bases that match TRBD1. Unmatched junction bases numbered 8, after V lost 6 bases and J lost 2 bases. This CDR3 has 16 residues. The V gene's germline CDR1 is SGHRS and CDR2 YFSETQ. The CDR3 protein is CASTTRGQGNTGELFF. As DNA, the CDR3 is TGCGCCAGCACCACCCGGGGACAGGGCAACACCGGGGAGCTGTTTTTT.

This rearrangement joins TRBV28 to TRBJ1-2; D not resolved. The CDR3 consists of 15 residues. Germline V lookup: CDR1 MDHEN, CDR2 SYDVKM. The ends were cut back, 3 bases at V and 2 bases at J, with 13 bases in the middle. The CDR3 reads CASSFWPVRNYGYTF. CDR3 nucleotide sequence: TGTGCCAGCAGTTTCTGGCCGGTTAGGAACTATGGCTACACCTTC.

The genes are TRBV28 and TRBJ2-5; 10 bases match TRBD2. V lost 3 bases, J lost 4 bases, and 5 bases stayed unmatched. CDR1 and CDR2 from the germline V gene are MDHEN and SYDVKM. There are 15 residues in the CDR3. The CDR3 DNA sequence: TGTGCCAGCAGTTTCCTAGCGGGGGTAGGAGAGACCCAGTACTTC. Amino acid sequence: CASSFLAGVGETQYF.

The CDR3 region is CASTRRGTEAFF. The CDR3 DNA reads as TGTGCCAGTACCCGACGTGGCACTGAAGCTTTCTTT. The chain carries TRBV19 and TRBJ1-1; D is uncertain. This CDR3 is 12 amino acids long. V was shortened by 7 bases and J by 4 bases, with 10 bases between the two germline ends. Germline V CDR1 and CDR2: LNHDA, SQIVND (reference sequence).

The V call is TRBV5-5, the J call TRBJ2-7; TRBD1 matches at 7 bases. The V and J ends lost 2 bases and 6 bases, in that order; junction bases with no gene match: 8. CDR3 length: 14 residues. CDR1 is SGHKS and CDR2 is YYEKEE in the germline V gene (reference sequence). Here the CDR3 DNA reads TGTGCCAGCAGCTTCGAGACAGGGTTTGCCGAGCAGTACTTC. This codes for CASSFETGFAEQYF.

The chain carries TRBV7-6 and TRBJ1-1; tentative D call: TRBD1 (6 bases). Germline V lookup: CDR1 SGHVS, CDR2 FNYEAQ. The CDR3 consists of 16 residues. V lost 5 bases to trimming and J lost 1 base, with 17 bases between them. CDR3: CASSPHRRGQNTEAFF. The CDR3 bases are TGTGCCAGCAGCCCCCACCGCCGGGGGCAGAACACTGAAGCTTTCTTT.

The gene calls are TRBV30 and TRBJ2-7; D assignment may be TRBD1 or TRBD2 (6 bases each). Trimming left V 4 bases short and J 3 bases short, with 13 bases between. Germline-derived CDR1 and CDR2 are GTSNPN and SVGIG (reference sequence). This CDR3 is built from 13 residues. CDR3 bases: TGTGCCTGGAACCGGGGGCAGTACTACGAGCAGTACTTC. Translating it yields CAWNRGQYYEQYF.

The chain is built from TRBV11-2 and TRBJ1-1; tentative D call: TRBD1 (5 bases). The CDR3 loop spans 16 amino acids. CDR1 and CDR2 from the germline V gene are SGHAT and FQNNGV. V was clipped by 4 bases and J by 4 bases, with 19 bases between them. The DNA of the CDR3 is TGTGCCAGCAGCTACCCTTTTACCGGGGCGAGCACTGAAGCTTTCTTT. Translating gives CASSYPFTGASTEAFF. Using reference TRBV11-2 and TRBJ1-1 for the parts outside the CDR3, the full variable domain is EAGVAQSPRYKIIEKRQSVAFWCNPISGHATLYWYQQILGQGPKLLIQFQNNGVVDDSQLPKDRFSAERLKGVDSTLKIQPAKLEDSAVYLCASSYPFTGASTEAFFGQGTRLTVV.

This clone has only one observation. This chain connects TRBV9 to TRBJ2-2; the D is unclear. Trimming removed 0 bases at V and 2 bases at J, with 2 bases between. The CDR3 contains 13 residues. Per germline, CDR1 SGDLS and CDR2 YYNGEE. In DNA form, the CDR3 reads TGTGCCAGCAGCGTAGAAAACACCGGGGAGCTGTTTTTT. As protein: CASSVENTGELFF.

This rearrangement joins TRBV6-5 to TRBJ2-7, with 7 bases that match TRBD2. V trimming: 4 bases; J trimming: 5 bases; junction bases outside the gene matches: 11. Germline values: CDR1 MNHEY, CDR2 SVGAGI. The CDR3 has 15 residues. DNA of the CDR3: TGTGCCAGCAGTTCCCTCCAGCGGGAAAGCCACGAGCAGTACTTC. Amino acid sequence: CASSSLQRESHEQYF.

The genes are TRBV2 and TRBJ1-2, with 7 bases that match TRBD1. CDR3 length: 16 residues. Germline V lookup: CDR1 SNHLY, CDR2 FYNNEI. The ends lost 0 bases at V and 7 bases at J; junction bases unmatched: 11. CDR3 sequence: CASSEALRDRLRGYTF. For the CDR3, the DNA is TGTGCCAGCAGTGAAGCGCTTCGGGACAGATTACGTGGCTACACCTTC.

The genes are TRBV7-9 and TRBJ2-1; tentatively, D is TRBD1 or TRBD2 (6 bases each). V gave up 5 bases and J gave up 10 bases, with 15 bases separating them. Germline V gene sequence: CDR1 SEHNR, CDR2 FQNEAQ (reference sequence). This CDR3 spans 13 amino acids. The CDR3 loop reads CASSQGGGQEQFF. CDR3 coding DNA: TGTGCCAGCAGCCAAGGGGGAGGTCAGGAGCAGTTCTTC.

By sample share, this clone is medium-sized. The chain couples TRBV6-1 to TRBJ1-2, with D tentatively TRBD1 (5 bases). Deletions cut 1 base from V and 1 base from J, with 7 bases between. CDR1 and CDR2 from the germline V gene are MNHNS and SASEGT. The CDR3 is 14 residues long. This CDR3 is CASSEGDRNYGYTF. In DNA, the CDR3 is TGTGCCAGCAGTGAAGGGGACCGTAACTATGGCTACACCTTC.

By proportion, this clone is medium-sized. The chain's CDR3 is CASSAGTEAFF. In DNA form, the CDR3 reads TGTGCCAGCAGCGCAGGGACAGAGGCTTTCTTT. This rearrangement joins TRBV9 to TRBJ1-1; the match to TRBD1 covers 7 bases. From germline, CDR1 is SGDLS and CDR2 YYNGEE. V shed 3 bases and J 11 bases; nucleotides not matched to a gene: 4. There are 11 residues in the CDR3.

The CDR3 spells CASSFGSNSEQYF. As DNA, the CDR3 is TGTGCCAGCAGCTTTGGCAGTAACAGCGAGCAGTACTTC. The chain recombines TRBV11-2 with TRBJ2-7; D is ambiguous. The germline V gene encodes CDR1 SGHAT and CDR2 FQNNGV. The V end lost 3 bases, the J end lost 6 bases, and 12 bases lay between the germline ends. The CDR3 loop spans 13 amino acids. Based on the CDR3 plus reference TRBV11-2 and TRBJ2-7, the full variable domain is EAGVAQSPRYKIIEKRQSVAFWCNPISGHATLYWYQQILGQGPKLLIQFQNNGVVDDSQLPKDRFSAERLKGVDSTLKIQPAKLEDSAVYLCASSFGSNSEQYFGPGTRLTVT.

The V gene is TRBV11-2, the J gene TRBJ2-7; no clear D. V shed 5 bases and J shed 4 bases, with 21 bases lying between them. This CDR3 contains 16 residues. Germline assignment: CDR1 SGHAT and CDR2 FQNNGV. The CDR3 reads CASSADSGLQGYEQYF. CDR3 DNA sequence: TGTGCCAGCAGCGCCGACTCGGGCCTTCAAGGGTACGAGCAGTACTTC.

CDR3 sequence (DNA): TGTGCCAGCAGTTTGGTTCAGGAATCGAACACCGGGGAGCTGTTTTTT. The encoded protein is CASSLVQESNTGELFF. The chain is built from TRBV28 and TRBJ2-2; the D is unclear. The CDR3 contains 16 residues. V was clipped by 3 bases and J by 0 bases, with 11 bases between them. From germline, CDR1 is MDHEN and CDR2 SYDVKM.

The rearrangement joins TRBV11-2 to TRBJ2-7; D is ambiguous. CDR1 SGHAT and CDR2 FQNNGV come from the germline V gene. V was clipped by 5 bases and J by 2 bases, with 19 bases between them. The CDR3 sequence is 16 residues long. The CDR3 nucleotides read TGTGCCAGCAGCCAGGATGGGGAAGGCGGCGCCTACGAGCAGTACTTC. This translates into CASSQDGEGGAYEQYF.

The rearrangement links TRBV4-3 to TRBJ2-1, with 9 bases matching TRBD1. The V gene end was trimmed by 0 bases and the J gene end by 1 base; junction bases not matched to a gene: 10. This CDR3 comprises 19 residues. Germline CDR1 and CDR2: LGHNA and YSLEER. Here the CDR3 reads CASSQDWGLGQGSYNEQFF. The DNA for the CDR3 is TGCGCCAGCAGCCAAGATTGGGGATTGGGACAGGGATCCTACAATGAGCAGTTCTTC.

The chain combines TRBV11-2 with TRBJ2-3; a possible D gene is TRBD2 (6 bases). Germline V lookup: CDR1 SGHAT, CDR2 FQNNGV. The ends were cut back, 5 bases at V and 0 bases at J, with 21 bases in the middle. This CDR3 has 18 residues. CDR3: CASSNPGPRRGSTDTQYF. CDR3 in DNA: TGTGCCAGCAGCAATCCGGGTCCTCGGAGGGGAAGCACAGATACGCAGTATTTT.

For the CDR3, the DNA is TGTGCCAGCAGCTTAGAGGGCACCGGGGAGCTGTTTTTT. This gives the protein CASSLEGTGELFF. The gene calls are TRBV7-6 and TRBJ2-2; D call uncertain. V lost 1 base, J lost 4 bases, and 4 bases lay in between. The CDR3 loop spans 13 amino acids. Germline V gene data show CDR1 as SGHVS and CDR2 as FNYEAQ.

The chain couples TRBV6-2 or TRBV6-3 to TRBJ1-4; possible D gene TRBD1, 6 bases. The CDR3 has 19 residues. Trimming cost V 2 bases and J 0 bases, with 19 bases left between them. The germline gives CDR1 MNHEY, CDR2 SVGEGT. This CDR3 reads CASSYRDKWSATTNEKLFF. CDR3 nucleotides: TGTGCCAGCAGTTACAGGGACAAATGGAGCGCCACAACTAATGAAAAACTGTTTTTT.